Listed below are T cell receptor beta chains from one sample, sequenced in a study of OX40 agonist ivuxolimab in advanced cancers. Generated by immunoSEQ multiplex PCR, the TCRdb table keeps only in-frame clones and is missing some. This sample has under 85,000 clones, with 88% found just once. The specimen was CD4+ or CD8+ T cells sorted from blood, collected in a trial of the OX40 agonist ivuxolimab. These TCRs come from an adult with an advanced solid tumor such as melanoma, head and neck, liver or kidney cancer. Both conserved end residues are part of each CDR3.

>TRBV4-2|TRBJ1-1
CASSQARMNTEAFF
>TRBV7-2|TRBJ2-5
CASSAGSSGGGQETQYF
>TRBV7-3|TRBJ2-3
CASSSTTGYTQYF
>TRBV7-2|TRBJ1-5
CASSQGNTNQPQHF
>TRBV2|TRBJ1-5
CASRDSPNQPQHF
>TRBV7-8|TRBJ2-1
CASSPARIVGYNEQFF
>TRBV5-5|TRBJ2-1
CASSLGSGSYNEQFF
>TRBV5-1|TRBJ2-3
CASSLGGRTDTQYF
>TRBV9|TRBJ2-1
CASSVVSSAGAGNEQFF
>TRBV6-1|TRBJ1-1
CASSSGTAEAFF
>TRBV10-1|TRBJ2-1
CASARGGSSYNEQFF
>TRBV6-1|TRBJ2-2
CASSATRANTGELFF
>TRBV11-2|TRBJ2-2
CASSLVKGFTGELFF
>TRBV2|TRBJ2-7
CASTTVRDRGWQYF
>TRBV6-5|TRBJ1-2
CASTEATGTGYGYTF
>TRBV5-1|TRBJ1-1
CASSTGQPNTEAFF
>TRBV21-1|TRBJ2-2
CASSKPTGELFF
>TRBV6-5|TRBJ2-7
CASSPRDRAYEQYF
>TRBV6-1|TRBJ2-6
CASQILGGANVLTF
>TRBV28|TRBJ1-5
CASSPLNQPQHF
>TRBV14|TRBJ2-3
CASSFGAVDTQYF
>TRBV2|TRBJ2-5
CASSAEETQYF
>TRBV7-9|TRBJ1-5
CASSLDSGISNQPQHF
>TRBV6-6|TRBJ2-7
CASSYSGGQSYEQYF
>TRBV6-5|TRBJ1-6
CASSYSNSPLHF
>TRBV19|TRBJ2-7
CASSALQGQTGEQYF
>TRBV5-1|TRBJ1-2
CASSLVGQGYYGYTF
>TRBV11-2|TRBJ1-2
CASSQGGASPYGYTF
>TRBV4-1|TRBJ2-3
CASSGGWRGRDTQYF
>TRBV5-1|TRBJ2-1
CASRPGTTIMDEQFF
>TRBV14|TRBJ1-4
CASSQGDRTLDEKLFF
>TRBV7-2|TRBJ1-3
CASSLGAPGSGNTIYF
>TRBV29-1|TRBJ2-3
CSAHRGQDTQYF
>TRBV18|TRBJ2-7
CASSPDLQGEQYF
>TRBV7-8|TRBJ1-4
CASSLGGRYEKLFF
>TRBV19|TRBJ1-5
CASSIDAGNQPQHF
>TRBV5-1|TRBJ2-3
CASSLAGVDTQYF
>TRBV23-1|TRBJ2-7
CASSHLNRNYEQYF
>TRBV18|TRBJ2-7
CASSPITQGPGYEQYF
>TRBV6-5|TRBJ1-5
CASRKGASNQPQHF
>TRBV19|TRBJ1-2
CASSGNYGYTF
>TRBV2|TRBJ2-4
CASSETLTGIQYF
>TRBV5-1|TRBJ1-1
CASRQGSATEAFF
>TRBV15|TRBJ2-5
CATSRDDFGQGAGETQYF
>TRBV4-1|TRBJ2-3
CASRELGGRGTDTQYF
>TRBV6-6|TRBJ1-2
CASRHTGGANYGYTF
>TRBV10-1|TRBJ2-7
CASRATYEQYF
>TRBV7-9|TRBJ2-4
CASSLGQSLAKNIQYF
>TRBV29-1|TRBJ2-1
CSPLGGTYNEQFF
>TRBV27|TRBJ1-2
CASSTQGDYGYTF